The rows below give T cell receptor beta chains drawn from one sample of a study of cytomegalovirus exposure and HLA in healthy donors. Method: immunoSEQ multiplex PCR; TCRdb's copy keeps in-frame clones and lacks some. The repertoire consists of 140,000 to 150,000 clones, with 70% to 80% occurring once and the leading ten covering about 2.5%. The sample taken for sequencing was PBMCs. The receptors here all came from a woman younger than 30 in good health and CMV-seropositive. The CDR3 runs from the conserved cysteine through the conserved F or W. Fields, in order: clone size, J gene, D gene, V gene, CDR3 DNA, CDR3 protein. D genes are given only for firm matches. Some rows mark clone size as missing; the rest say once, few, many or name a class of expanded clone.

-	TRBJ2-1	-	TRBV4-1	TGCGCCAGCAGCCAAGAGCAGGGGAAGGACTACAATGAGCAGTTCTTC	CASSQEQGKDYNEQFF
-	TRBJ2-6	TRBD1	TRBV19	TGTGCCAGTAGGAGGGGACAGGGGGGTTCTGGGGCCAACGTCCTGACTTTC	CASRRGQGGSGANVLTF
once	TRBJ1-1	TRBD1	TRBV27	TGTGCCAGCAGCCCCAACAGGGGAGAGTCTGAAGCTTTCTTT	CASSPNRGESEAFF
once	TRBJ1-4	-	TRBV21-1	TGTGCCAGCTGGGGGGTCGACCTCGAAAAACTGTTTTTT	CASWGVDLEKLFF
-	TRBJ1-1	TRBD1	TRBV6-1	TGTGCCAGCAGTGGGACAGGGGGCTTCACTGAAGCTTTCTTT	CASSGTGGFTEAFF
once	TRBJ1-5	-	TRBV27	TGTGCCAGCAGTCCCTCCGGGAGGGGGGGTAGGAATCAGCCCCAGCATTTT	CASSPSGRGGRNQPQHF
-	TRBJ2-7	TRBD1	TRBV28	TGTGCCAGCAGACCTCGACAGGGGGCGTCCGAGCAGTACTTC	CASRPRQGASEQYF
-	TRBJ1-5	TRBD1	TRBV10-3	TGTGCCATCAGTGCCGGACAGGGGAGCAATCAGCCCCAGCATTTT	CAISAGQGSNQPQHF
once	TRBJ1-3	-	TRBV5-6	TGTGCCAGCAGCTTGGCTCTGGGCAGGGCACTAAACACCATATATTTT	CASSLALGRALNTIYF
-	TRBJ2-1	-	TRBV27	TGTGCCAGCAGTTTCCTAAGGACTACCCCGGCCTACAATGAGCAGTTCTTC	CASSFLRTTPAYNEQFF
-	TRBJ2-3	-	TRBV5-1	TGCGCCAGCAGCTTGGCTGGCACAGATACGCAGTATTTT	CASSLAGTDTQYF
-	TRBJ2-1	TRBD2	TRBV11-2	TGTGCCAGCAGCTGGGCGGGGGGCCGGGATGAGCAGTTCTTC	CASSWAGGRDEQFF
once	TRBJ1-1	TRBD1	TRBV6-1	TGTGCCAGCAGTGAAGTGGGCACAGGGGGCACTGAAGCTTTCTTT	CASSEVGTGGTEAFF
-	TRBJ1-2	-	TRBV19	TGTGCCAGTAGTCAAACAGGGTCCCTGGGCTACACCTTC	CASSQTGSLGYTF
-	TRBJ1-2	-	TRBV27	TGTGCCAGCAGAGGAGGAATCTATGGCTACACCTTC	CASRGGIYGYTF
-	TRBJ1-2	TRBD1	TRBV5-1	TGCGCCAGCAGCCTGAACAGGGGCTATGGCTACACCTTC	CASSLNRGYGYTF
-	TRBJ1-1	-	TRBV28	TGTGCCAGCAGTTTATGGCAGGGGAACACTGAAGCTTTCTTT	CASSLWQGNTEAFF
once	TRBJ2-2	TRBD2	TRBV5-1	TGCGCCAGCAGCTTACTAGCGGGGGGGAACACCGGGGAGCTGTTTTTT	CASSLLAGGNTGELFF
-	TRBJ2-2	TRBD1	TRBV5-5	TGTGCCAGCAGCTTACTCTTTCGGGACAGGGTAAACACCGGGGAGCTGTTTTTT	CASSLLFRDRVNTGELFF
few	TRBJ1-5	-	TRBV27	TGTGCCAGCAGAGAGTTATATAGCAATCAGCCCCAGCATTTT	CASRELYSNQPQHF
-	TRBJ2-5	TRBD2	TRBV6-1	TGTGCCAGCAGTGAAGTTGGGGGGGTAAAGACCCAGTACTTC	CASSEVGGVKTQYF
-	TRBJ1-2	TRBD1	TRBV6-5	TGTGCCAGCAGCCCTACGGGACAGGGGAGCTATGGCTACACCTTC	CASSPTGQGSYGYTF
-	TRBJ1-2	-	TRBV5-1	TGCGCCAGCAGCTTGGACGGGAAGGGTGGCTACACCTTC	CASSLDGKGGYTF
-	TRBJ2-3	TRBD2	TRBV4-2	TGTGCCAGCAGCCAACGTACTAGCGGGGGCGGGGATACGCAGTATTTT	CASSQRTSGGGDTQYF
-	TRBJ2-7	TRBD2	TRBV11-2	TGTGCCAGCAGCCCTGGCGTAGCGGGGTATACCTACGAGCAGTACTTC	CASSPGVAGYTYEQYF
-	TRBJ1-4	-	TRBV4-1	TGCGCCAGCAGCTCAATACCCAGGGGCTCTAATGAAAAACTGTTTTTT	CASSSIPRGSNEKLFF
-	TRBJ1-1	-	TRBV19	TGTGCCAGCACGACAGGCAGTTGGGGGGCTTTCTTT	CASTTGSWGAFF
few	TRBJ1-4	-	TRBV6-6	TGTGCCAGCAGTTACTCCAGGGGCGGTGAAAAACTGTTTTTT	CASSYSRGGEKLFF
-	TRBJ2-2	-	TRBV5-6	TGTGCCAGCAGCTTGGGCAGGGTGAACACCGGGGAGCTGTTTTTT	CASSLGRVNTGELFF
-	TRBJ1-5	TRBD1	TRBV5-6	TGTGCCAGCAGCTTCTCCGGGACAGAAAATCAGCCCCAGCATTTT	CASSFSGTENQPQHF
-	TRBJ1-6	-	TRBV19	TGTGCCAGTAGTTCTGGGCAGGATAATTCACCCCTCCACTTT	CASSSGQDNSPLHF
-	TRBJ2-7	TRBD1	TRBV5-1	TGCGCCAGCAGCTGGGGGACAGGGGGATCCTACGAGCAGTACTTC	CASSWGTGGSYEQYF
once	TRBJ1-1	-	TRBV9	TGTGCCAGCAGCGTAGTCCCCAGTCTGAACACTGAAGCTTTCTTT	CASSVVPSLNTEAFF
few	TRBJ2-7	TRBD2	TRBV5-4	TGTGCCAGCAGCGTGCTCGGGGGGGCGGCTGGCGAGCAGTACTTC	CASSVLGGAAGEQYF
-	TRBJ2-3	TRBD2	TRBV7-9	TGTGCCAGCAGCCCAAGCGGGGGGGCCGGAGATACGCAGTATTTT	CASSPSGGAGDTQYF
-	TRBJ2-7	TRBD2	TRBV6-5	TGTGCCACGACTAGCGCCCCTTCCTACGAGCAGTACTTC	CATTSAPSYEQYF
-	TRBJ1-4	-	TRBV6-5	TGTGCCAGCAGTCTCCTGCGGCGGCTGAATGAAAAACTGTTTTTT	CASSLLRRLNEKLFF
-	TRBJ2-7	-	TRBV15	TGTGCCACCAGCAGAGATACGGGAACGGGGGAGCAGTACTTC	CATSRDTGTGEQYF
-	TRBJ1-1	-	TRBV18	TGTGCCAGCTCACCAAGGGGGACGGGGAACACTGAAGCTTTCTTT	CASSPRGTGNTEAFF
-	TRBJ1-6	TRBD1	TRBV4-3	TGCGCCAGCAGCCTAGGGGACAGTAATTCACCCCTCCACTTT	CASSLGDSNSPLHF
few	TRBJ1-3	TRBD1	TRBV2	TGTGCCAGCGGACAAATGGCAGGGGGTTTGGGCTCTGGAAACACCATATATTTT	CASGQMAGGLGSGNTIYF
-	TRBJ1-2	TRBD1	TRBV6-5	TGTGCCAGCAGTTACTCGGACAGGGTAGGCTATGGCTACACCTTC	CASSYSDRVGYGYTF
-	TRBJ2-5	TRBD1	TRBV6-4	TGTGCCAGCAGCTTGACAGGGTCCAAGTCTGAGACCCAGTACTTC	CASSLTGSKSETQYF
-	TRBJ1-5	-	TRBV7-9	TGTGCCAGCAGCTTAGTAGGAGGGGGGGGCAATCAGCCCCAGCATTTT	CASSLVGGGGNQPQHF
-	TRBJ1-6	-	TRBV5-1	TGCGCCAGCAGAGACACTAGATATAATTCACCCCTCCACTTT	CASRDTRYNSPLHF